Sequencing of this T cell receptor (beta chain) was carried out in a study of T-cell reconstitution after alpha-beta-depleted transplantation in children. CDR1 SGHAT and CDR2 FQNNGV come from the germline V gene. CDR3 length: 13 amino acids. Trimming removed 4 bases at V and 5 bases at J, with 12 bases between. The study, taken as a whole, reports: Some patients' high day-60 TCRbeta diversity was traced to surviving recipient T cells and thymic progenitors. After one year, T-cell counts and TCRbeta diversity mostly came from new T cells. Roughly two months post-transplant, alpha-beta T cells reportedly originated from several hundred graft clones that had expanded.

This clonotype was observed a few times. The antigen remains undetermined. The library targeted TCRbeta and was prepared with unique molecular identifiers. TCRdb reanalysed the PCR reads using MiXCR and keeps one entry per CDR3 protein. Of fewer than 550,000 distinct CDR3 sequences in the sample, around 10% were seen once. The TCR was taken from a female patient aged 2-10 years who had a stem cell transplant for aplastic anemia, so the T cells may come from the graft donor. The material sequenced was PBMCs, mostly from graft donor cells, taken 180 days after TCRalphabeta/CD19-depleted stem cell transplant. V is TRBV11-2 and J is TRBJ2-7, with a weak D call TRBD1 (5 bases). CDR3 loop: CASSSGISNEQYV. DNA of the CDR3: TGTGCCAGCAGCTCAGGGATTTCGAACGAGCAGTACGTC.